The clone carrying this T cell receptor (beta chain) showed up just once. The data were taken from a study of shared clonotypes between healthy human individuals. Study-level information: Donors were two women and a few men aged 18 to 49. Per donor, CD8 memory used one plate, CD8 naive used two, CD4 memory used three and CD4 naive used three.

Memory CD4+ cells were the fraction left after CD45RA+ naive selection. Each subset's genomic DNA was shared equally among a number of immunoSEQ plates. Produced via immunoSEQ multiplex PCR; TCRdb's table is partial and in-frame only. The table lists some 2.1 million clones, about 95% of them singletons. Trimming pared 0 bases from V and 1 base from J, leaving 11 bases between. The germline gives CDR1 SGHTA, CDR2 FQGNSA. This CDR3 has 16 amino acids. The sequence was collected from a man aged 18 to 29 in good health. V gene TRBV7-2 combines with J gene TRBJ2-3; D may be TRBD1 (5 bases). The sample comprised naive CD4+ T cells sorted from blood. Noted subset: CD45RA+ positively selected. CDR3 sequence (DNA): TGTGCCAGCAGCTTAGCTCCAGGGCTGGGCACAGATACGCAGTATTTT. It translates to CASSLAPGLGTDTQYF.